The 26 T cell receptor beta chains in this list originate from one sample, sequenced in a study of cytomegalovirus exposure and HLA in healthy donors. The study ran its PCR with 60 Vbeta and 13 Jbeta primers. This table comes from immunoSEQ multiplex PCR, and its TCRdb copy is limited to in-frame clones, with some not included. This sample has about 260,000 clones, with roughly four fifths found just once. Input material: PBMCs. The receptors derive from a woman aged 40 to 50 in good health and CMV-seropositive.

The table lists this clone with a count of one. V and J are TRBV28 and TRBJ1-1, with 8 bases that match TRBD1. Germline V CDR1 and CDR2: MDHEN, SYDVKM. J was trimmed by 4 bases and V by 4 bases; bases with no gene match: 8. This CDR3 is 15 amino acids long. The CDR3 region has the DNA TGTGCCAGCAGTTCTTCCCCCACAGGGGGCACTGAAGCTTTCTTT. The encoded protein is CASSSSPTGGTEAFF.

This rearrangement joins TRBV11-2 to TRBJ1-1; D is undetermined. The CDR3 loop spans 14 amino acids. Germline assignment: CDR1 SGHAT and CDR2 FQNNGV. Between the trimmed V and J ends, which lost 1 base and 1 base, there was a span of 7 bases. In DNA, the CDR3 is TGTGCCAGCAGCTTAGTCAAACAGAACACTGAAGCTTTCTTT. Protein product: CASSLVKQNTEAFF.

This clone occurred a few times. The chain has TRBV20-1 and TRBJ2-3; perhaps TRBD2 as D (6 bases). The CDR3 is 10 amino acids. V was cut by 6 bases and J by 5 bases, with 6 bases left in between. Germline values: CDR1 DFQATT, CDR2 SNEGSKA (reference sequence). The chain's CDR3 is CSAGGDTQYF. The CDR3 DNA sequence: TGCAGTGCGGGGGGAGATACGCAGTATTTT.

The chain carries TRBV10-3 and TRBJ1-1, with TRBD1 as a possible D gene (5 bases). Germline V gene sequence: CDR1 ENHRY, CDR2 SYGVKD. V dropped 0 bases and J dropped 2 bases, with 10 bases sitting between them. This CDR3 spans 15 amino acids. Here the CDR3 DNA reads TGTGCCATCAGTGAGTCCGACAGCGCCAACACTGAAGCTTTCTTT. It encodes CAISESDSANTEAFF.

The CDR3 region is CASSWEVVTGELFF. The CDR3, as DNA: TGTGCCAGCAGCTGGGAGGTCGTGACCGGGGAGCTGTTTTTT. The chain recombines TRBV5-5 with TRBJ2-2, with a tentative D call TRBD2 (6 bases). This CDR3 contains 14 residues. Germline CDR1 reads SGHKS; CDR2 reads YYEKEE (reference sequence). Trimming left V 3 bases short and J 5 bases short, with 11 bases between.

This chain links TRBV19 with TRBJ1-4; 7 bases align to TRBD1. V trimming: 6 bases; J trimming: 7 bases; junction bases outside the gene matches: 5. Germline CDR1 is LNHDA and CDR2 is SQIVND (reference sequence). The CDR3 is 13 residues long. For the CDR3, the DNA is TGTGCCAGTAGCCGACAGGGAGGTGAAAAACTGTTTTTT. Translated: CASSRQGGEKLFF.

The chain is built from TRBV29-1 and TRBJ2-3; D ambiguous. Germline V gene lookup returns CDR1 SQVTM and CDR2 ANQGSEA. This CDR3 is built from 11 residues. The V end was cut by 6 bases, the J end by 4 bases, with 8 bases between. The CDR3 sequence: CSVAQSDTQYF. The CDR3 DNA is TGCAGCGTCGCACAGTCAGATACGCAGTATTTT.

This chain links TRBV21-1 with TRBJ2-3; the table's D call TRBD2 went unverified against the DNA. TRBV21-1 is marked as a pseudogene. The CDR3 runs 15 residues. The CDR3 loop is CARSRSRLDGDTQYF. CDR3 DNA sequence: TGTGCCAGGTCGCGGTCCCGACTAGACGGAGATACGCAGTATTTT.

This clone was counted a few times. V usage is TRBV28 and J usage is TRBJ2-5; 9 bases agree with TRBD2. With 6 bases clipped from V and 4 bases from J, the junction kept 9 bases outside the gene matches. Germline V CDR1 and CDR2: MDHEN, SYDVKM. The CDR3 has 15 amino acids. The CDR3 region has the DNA TGTGCCAGCAGGCCAAGCGGGAGGTTACCAGAGACCCAGTACTTC. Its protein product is CASRPSGRLPETQYF. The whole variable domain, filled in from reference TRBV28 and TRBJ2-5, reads DVKVTQSSRYLVKRTGEKVFLECVQDMDHENMFWYRQDPGLGLRLIYFSYDVKMKEKGDIPEGYSVSREKKERFSLILESASTNQTSMYLCASRPSGRLPETQYFGPGTRLLVL.

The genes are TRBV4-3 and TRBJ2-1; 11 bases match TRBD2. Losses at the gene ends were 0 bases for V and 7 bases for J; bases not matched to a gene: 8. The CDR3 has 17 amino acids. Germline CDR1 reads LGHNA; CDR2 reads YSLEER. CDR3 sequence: CASSQEARTSGYNEQFF. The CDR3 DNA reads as TGCGCCAGCAGCCAAGAAGCGAGGACTAGCGGGTATAATGAGCAGTTCTTC.

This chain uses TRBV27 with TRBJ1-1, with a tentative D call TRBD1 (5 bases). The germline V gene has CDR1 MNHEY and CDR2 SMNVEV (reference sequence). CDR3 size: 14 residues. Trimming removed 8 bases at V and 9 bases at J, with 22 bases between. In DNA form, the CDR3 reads TGTGCCAGCTTACCTGCAGGGCTTTTCGGAAAAGCTTTCTTT. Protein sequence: CASLPAGLFGKAFF.

In DNA form, the CDR3 reads TGTGCCAGCAGTCTCCCGCGGGGTGAAAAACTGTTTTTT. Protein: CASSLPRGEKLFF. V is TRBV7-9 and J is TRBJ1-4; D gene unclear. The length of the CDR3 is 13 residues. V was clipped by 6 bases and J by 7 bases, with 12 bases between them. Germline CDR1 and CDR2: SEHNR and FQNEAQ (reference sequence).

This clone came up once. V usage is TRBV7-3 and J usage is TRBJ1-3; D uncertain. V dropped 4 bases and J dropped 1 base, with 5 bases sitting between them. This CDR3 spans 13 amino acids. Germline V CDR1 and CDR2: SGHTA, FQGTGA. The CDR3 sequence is CASSSHSGNTIYF. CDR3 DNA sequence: TGTGCCAGCAGCTCCCATTCTGGAAACACCATATATTTT.

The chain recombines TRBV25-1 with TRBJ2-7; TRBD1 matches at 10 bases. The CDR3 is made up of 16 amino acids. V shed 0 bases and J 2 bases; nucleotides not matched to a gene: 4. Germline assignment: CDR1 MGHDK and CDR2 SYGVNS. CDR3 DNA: TGTGCCAGCAGTGAATATGGGGGGACAGGGGCCTACGAGCAGTACTTC. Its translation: CASSEYGGTGAYEQYF.

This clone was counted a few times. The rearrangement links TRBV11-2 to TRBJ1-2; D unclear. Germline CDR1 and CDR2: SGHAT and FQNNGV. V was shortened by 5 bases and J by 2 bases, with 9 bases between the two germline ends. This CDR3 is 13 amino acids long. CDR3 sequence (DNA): TGTGCCAGCAGCAACACAGAAAACTATGGCTACACCTTC. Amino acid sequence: CASSNTENYGYTF.

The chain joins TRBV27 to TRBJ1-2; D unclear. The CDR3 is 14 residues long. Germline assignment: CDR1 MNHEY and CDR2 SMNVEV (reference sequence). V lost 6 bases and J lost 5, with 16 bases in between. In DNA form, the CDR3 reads TGTGCCAGCAGCCCTTCGGCCCTCGGGTATGGCTACACCTTC. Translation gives CASSPSALGYGYTF.

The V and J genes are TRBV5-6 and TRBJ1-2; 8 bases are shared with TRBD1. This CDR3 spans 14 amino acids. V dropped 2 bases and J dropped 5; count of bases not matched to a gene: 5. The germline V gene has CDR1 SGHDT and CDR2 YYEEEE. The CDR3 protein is CASSFTGTGYGYTF. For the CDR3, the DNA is TGTGCCAGCAGCTTCACCGGGACAGGTTATGGCTACACCTTC.

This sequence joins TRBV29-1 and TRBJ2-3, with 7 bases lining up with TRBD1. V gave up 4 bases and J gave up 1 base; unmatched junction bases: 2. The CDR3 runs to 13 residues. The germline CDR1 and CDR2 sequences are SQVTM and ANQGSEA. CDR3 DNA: TGCAGCGTTGCAGGGGGAGGCACAGATACGCAGTATTTT. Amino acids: CSVAGGGTDTQYF.

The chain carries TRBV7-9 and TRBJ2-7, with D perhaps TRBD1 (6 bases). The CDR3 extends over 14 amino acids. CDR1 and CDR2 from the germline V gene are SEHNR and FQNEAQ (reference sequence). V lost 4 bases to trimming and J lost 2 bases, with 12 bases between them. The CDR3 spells CASSSRTVTYEQYF. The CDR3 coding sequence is TGTGCCAGCAGCTCTCGGACAGTGACCTACGAGCAGTACTTC.

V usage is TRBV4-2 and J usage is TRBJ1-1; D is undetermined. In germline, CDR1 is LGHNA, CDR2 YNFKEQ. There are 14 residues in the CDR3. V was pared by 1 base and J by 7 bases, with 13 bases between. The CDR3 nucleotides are TGTGCCAGCAGCCAAGTGGGTAGCCGGGGTGAAGCTTTCTTT. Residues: CASSQVGSRGEAFF.

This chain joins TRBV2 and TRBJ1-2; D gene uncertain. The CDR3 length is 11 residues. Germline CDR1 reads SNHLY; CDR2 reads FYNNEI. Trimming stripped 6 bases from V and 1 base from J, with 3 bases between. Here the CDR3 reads CASSGNYGYTF. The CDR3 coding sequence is TGTGCCAGCAGCGGTAACTATGGCTACACCTTC.

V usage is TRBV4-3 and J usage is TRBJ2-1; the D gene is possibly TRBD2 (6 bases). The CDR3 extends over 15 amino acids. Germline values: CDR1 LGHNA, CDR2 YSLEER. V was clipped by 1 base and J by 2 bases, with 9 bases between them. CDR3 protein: CASSQGGGAYNEQFF. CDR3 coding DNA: TGCGCCAGCAGCCAAGGCGGCGGGGCCTACAATGAGCAGTTCTTC.

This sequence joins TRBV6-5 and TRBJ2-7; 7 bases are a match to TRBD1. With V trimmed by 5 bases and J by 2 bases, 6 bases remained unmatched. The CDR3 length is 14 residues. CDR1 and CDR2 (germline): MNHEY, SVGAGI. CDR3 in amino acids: CASSQGQVTYEQYF. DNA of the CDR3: TGTGCCAGCAGTCAAGGACAGGTCACCTACGAGCAGTACTTC.

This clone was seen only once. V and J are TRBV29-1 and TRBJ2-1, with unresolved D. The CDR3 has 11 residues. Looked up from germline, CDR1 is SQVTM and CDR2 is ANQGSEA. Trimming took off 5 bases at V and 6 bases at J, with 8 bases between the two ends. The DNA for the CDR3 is TGCAGCGTTAACACCGTCAATGAGCAGTTCTTC. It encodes CSVNTVNEQFF.

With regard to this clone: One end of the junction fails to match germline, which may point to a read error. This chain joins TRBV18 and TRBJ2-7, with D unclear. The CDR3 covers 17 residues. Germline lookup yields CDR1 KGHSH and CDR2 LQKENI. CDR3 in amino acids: CASSPLSPGGHFYEQYF. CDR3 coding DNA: TGTGCCAGCTCCCCACTATCCCCTGGTGGGCATTTCTACGAGCAGTACTTC.

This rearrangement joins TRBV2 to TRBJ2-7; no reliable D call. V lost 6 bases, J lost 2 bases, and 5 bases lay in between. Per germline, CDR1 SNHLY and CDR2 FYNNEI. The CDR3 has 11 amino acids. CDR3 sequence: CASRAPYEQYF. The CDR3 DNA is TGTGCCAGCAGAGCACCCTACGAGCAGTACTTC.